A single sample gave rise to the 11 T cell receptor beta chains below, sequenced in a study of blood T cell repertoires in COVID-19. Method: immunoSEQ multiplex PCR; TCRdb's copy keeps in-frame clones and lacks some. The data contain approximately 290,000 clones, 85% to 90% of them singletons. Sequences were obtained from peripheral blood. The receptor set was obtained from a man aged 30 to 39 with acute or convalescent COVID-19.

The rearrangement links TRBV5-1 to TRBJ2-7, with TRBD1 matching over 7 bases. The CDR3 is made up of 15 amino acids. CDR1 SGHRS and CDR2 YFSETQ come from the germline V gene. V lost 4 bases to trimming and J lost 7 bases; unmatched junction nucleotides: 14. The CDR3 loop reads CASSIRQGTLEEQYF. CDR3 nucleotides: TGCGCCAGCAGCATCAGACAGGGTACCTTAGAAGAGCAGTACTTC.

V gene TRBV19 combines with J gene TRBJ1-1; D is unresolved. Per the germline V gene, CDR1 is LNHDA and CDR2 is SQIVND (reference sequence). The CDR3 is 14 amino acids. Trimming took off 5 bases at V and 4 bases at J, with 14 bases between the two ends. Here the CDR3 DNA reads TGTGCCAGTAGTTTCCTGGGCGTGGGCACTGAAGCTTTCTTT. Translated, it gives CASSFLGVGTEAFF.

The J gene is TRBJ1-5, the V gene TRBV4-2; 9 nucleotides match TRBD1. After removal of 1 base from V and 7 bases from J, the junction contained 8 bases not matched to a gene. The CDR3 loop spans 16 amino acids. Germline assignment: CDR1 LGHNA and CDR2 YNFKEQ. The CDR3 coding sequence is TGTGCCAGCAGCCAAGCGGGACAGGGCATAAAGCAGCCCCAGCATTTT. This translates into CASSQAGQGIKQPQHF.

The V and J genes are TRBV4-1 and TRBJ2-3; 10 nucleotides line up with TRBD2. The CDR3 runs 15 residues. Germline-derived CDR1 and CDR2 are MGHRA and YSYEKL. V dropped 1 base and J dropped 4; count of bases not matched to a gene: 2. This CDR3 reads CASSQVLAGADTQYF. The DNA of the CDR3 is TGCGCCAGCAGCCAAGTCCTAGCGGGAGCAGATACGCAGTATTTT.

This clone was observed once. The chain combines TRBV9 with TRBJ2-2; 9 bases fit TRBD2. Germline V gene data show CDR1 as SGDLS and CDR2 as YYNGEE. This CDR3 is built from 16 residues. Trimming at V came to 9 bases and at J to 4 bases, leaving 13 bases not matched to a gene. The CDR3 coding sequence is TGTGCCACCGTAGCGGGGGTGCCCGCTGGCACCGGGGAGCTGTTTTTT. It codes for CATVAGVPAGTGELFF.

The chain couples TRBV3-1 (or the pseudogene TRBV3-2) to TRBJ1-5; D unclear. The CDR3 is 13 residues long. CDR1 and CDR2 from the germline V gene are LGHDT and YNNKEL (reference sequence). V lost 3 bases to trimming and J lost 5 bases, with 8 bases between them. CDR3 coding DNA: TGTGCCAGCAGCCACCTGCGGCATCAGCCCCAGCATTTT. Translating it yields CASSHLRHQPQHF.

The chain carries TRBV30 and TRBJ2-7; 10 nucleotides align to TRBD1. CDR1 and CDR2 (germline): GTSNPN, SVGIG (reference sequence). The CDR3 is 16 residues long. V lost 1 base to trimming and J lost 4 bases; unmatched junction nucleotides: 10. CDR3 nucleotide sequence: TGTGCCTGGAGTGCCCCGACAGGGGGCGCACGGTACGAGCAGTACTTC. Residues: CAWSAPTGGARYEQYF.

The rearrangement links TRBV30 to TRBJ2-2; 10 bases line up with TRBD1. The CDR3 sequence is 17 residues long. Germline values: CDR1 GTSNPN, CDR2 SVGIG (reference sequence). V was clipped by 0 bases and J by 5 bases; unmatched bases: 9. CDR3 coding DNA: TGTGCCTGGAGTGTACTCGGGACAGGGGATAGGACCGGGGAGCTGTTTTTT. It specifies CAWSVLGTGDRTGELFF.

V is TRBV30 and J is TRBJ1-2, with D possibly matching TRBD1 (5 bases). Germline values: CDR1 GTSNPN, CDR2 SVGIG (reference sequence). Between the trimmed V and J ends, which lost 1 base and 7 bases, there was a span of 16 bases. CDR3 length equals 14 residues. The chain's CDR3 is CAWSAFSGEGGYTF. The CDR3 DNA reads as TGTGCCTGGAGTGCGTTTTCGGGGGAGGGTGGCTACACCTTC.

The CDR3 coding sequence is TGTGCCAGCAGCTTATCACCGGACAGGGGGCAAACCTATGGCTACACCTTC. Its translation is CASSLSPDRGQTYGYTF. The genes are TRBV11-2 and TRBJ1-2; TRBD1 matches 11 bases. CDR3 length: 17 amino acids. Germline loops: CDR1 SGHAT, CDR2 FQNNGV. V lost 2 bases, J lost 4 bases, and 9 bases stayed unmatched.

J is TRBJ1-5 and V is TRBV19, with a weak D call TRBD1 (6 bases). Per the germline V gene, CDR1 is LNHDA and CDR2 is SQIVND (reference sequence). CDR3 length: 15 residues. V was clipped by 3 bases and J by 3 bases, with 12 bases between them. The CDR3 sequence is CASSMVGTNNQPQHF. CDR3 DNA sequence: TGTGCCAGTAGTATGGTAGGGACAAACAATCAGCCCCAGCATTTT. The variable domain in full, with the rest retrieved from reference TRBV19 and TRBJ1-5, is DGGITQSPKYLFRKEGQNVTLSCEQNLNHDAMYWYRQDPGQGLRLIYYSQIVNDFQKGDIAEGYSVSREKKESFPLTVTSAQKNPTAFYLCASSMVGTNNQPQHFGDGTRLSIL.